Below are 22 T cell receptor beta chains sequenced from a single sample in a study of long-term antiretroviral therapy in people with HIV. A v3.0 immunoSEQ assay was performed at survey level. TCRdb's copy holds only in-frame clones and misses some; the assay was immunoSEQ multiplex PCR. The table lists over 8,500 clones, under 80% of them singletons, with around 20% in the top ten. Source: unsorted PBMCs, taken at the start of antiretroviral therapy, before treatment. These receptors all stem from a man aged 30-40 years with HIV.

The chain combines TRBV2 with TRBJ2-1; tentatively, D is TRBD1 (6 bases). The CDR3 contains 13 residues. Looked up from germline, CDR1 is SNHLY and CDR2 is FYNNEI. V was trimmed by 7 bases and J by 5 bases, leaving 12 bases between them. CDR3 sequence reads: CASMGADNNEQFF. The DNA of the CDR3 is TGTGCCAGCATGGGGGCCGATAACAATGAGCAGTTCTTC.

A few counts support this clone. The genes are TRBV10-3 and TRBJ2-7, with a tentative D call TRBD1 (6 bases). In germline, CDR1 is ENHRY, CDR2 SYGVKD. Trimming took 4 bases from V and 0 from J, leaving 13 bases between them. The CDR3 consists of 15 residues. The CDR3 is CAISGADRNSYEQYF. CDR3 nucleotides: TGTGCCATCAGTGGGGCCGACAGGAACTCCTACGAGCAGTACTTC.

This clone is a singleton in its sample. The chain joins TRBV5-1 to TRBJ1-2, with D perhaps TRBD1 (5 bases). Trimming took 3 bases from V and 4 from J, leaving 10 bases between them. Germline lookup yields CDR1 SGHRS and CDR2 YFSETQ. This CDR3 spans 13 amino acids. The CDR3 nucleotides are TGCGCCAGCAGCTCAACCGGGACCTATGGCTACACCTTC. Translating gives CASSSTGTYGYTF.

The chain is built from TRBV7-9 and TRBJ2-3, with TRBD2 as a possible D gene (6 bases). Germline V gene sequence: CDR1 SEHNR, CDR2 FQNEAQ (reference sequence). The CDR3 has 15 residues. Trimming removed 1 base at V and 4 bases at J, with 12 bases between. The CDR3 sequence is CASSLGGVVSDTQYF. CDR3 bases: TGTGCCAGCAGCTTAGGCGGGGTGGTATCAGATACGCAGTATTTT.

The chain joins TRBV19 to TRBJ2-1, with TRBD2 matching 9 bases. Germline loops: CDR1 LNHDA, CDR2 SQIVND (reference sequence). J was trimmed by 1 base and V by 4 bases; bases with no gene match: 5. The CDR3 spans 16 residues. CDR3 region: CASSKSTSGSYNEQFF. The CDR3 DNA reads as TGTGCCAGTAGTAAGTCTACTAGCGGGTCCTACAATGAGCAGTTCTTC.

Written as DNA, the CDR3 is TGTGCCAGCAGTTACTTTTCGGGGCGCGACGAGCAGTACTTC. Encoded protein: CASSYFSGRDEQYF. The V and J genes are TRBV6-5 and TRBJ2-7; possibly TRBD1 or TRBD2 for D (5 bases each). The CDR3 consists of 14 residues. CDR1 MNHEY and CDR2 SVGAGI come from the germline V gene. V was cut by 1 base and J by 5 bases, with 12 bases left in between.

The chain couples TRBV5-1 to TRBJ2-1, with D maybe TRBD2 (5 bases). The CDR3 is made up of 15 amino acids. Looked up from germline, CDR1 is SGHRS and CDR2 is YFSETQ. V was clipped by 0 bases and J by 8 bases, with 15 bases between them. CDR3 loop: CASSLGSGVVDEQFF. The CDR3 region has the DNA TGCGCCAGCAGCTTGGGGAGCGGAGTTGTCGATGAGCAGTTCTTC.

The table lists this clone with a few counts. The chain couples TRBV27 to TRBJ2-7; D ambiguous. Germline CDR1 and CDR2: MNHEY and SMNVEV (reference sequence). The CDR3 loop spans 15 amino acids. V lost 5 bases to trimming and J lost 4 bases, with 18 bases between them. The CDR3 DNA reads TGTGCCAGCAGTGGGGATTCTAACCCATTGTACGAGCAGTACTTC. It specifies CASSGDSNPLYEQYF.

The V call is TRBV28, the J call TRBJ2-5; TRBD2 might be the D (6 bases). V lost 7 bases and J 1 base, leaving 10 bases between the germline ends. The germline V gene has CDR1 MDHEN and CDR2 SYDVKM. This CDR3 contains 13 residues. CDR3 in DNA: TGTGCCAGCAACCCAGCGGGCCAAGAGACCCAGTACTTC. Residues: CASNPAGQETQYF.

The CDR3 loop is CASSRASFHEQFF. CDR3 coding DNA: TGTGCCAGCAGTAGGGCGTCGTTCCATGAGCAGTTCTTC. V usage is TRBV6-4 and J usage is TRBJ2-1; no firm D call. CDR3 length: 13 amino acids. Per the germline V gene, CDR1 is MRHNA and CDR2 is SNTAGT. V was clipped by 5 bases and J by 8 bases, with 13 bases between them.

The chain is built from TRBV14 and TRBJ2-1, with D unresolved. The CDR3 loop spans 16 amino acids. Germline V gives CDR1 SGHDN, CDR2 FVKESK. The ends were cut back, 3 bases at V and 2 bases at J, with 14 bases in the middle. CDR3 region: CASSQAGPLTYNEQFF. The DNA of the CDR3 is TGTGCCAGCAGCCAGGCCGGGCCCCTGACCTACAATGAGCAGTTCTTC. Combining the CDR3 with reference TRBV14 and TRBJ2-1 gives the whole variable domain EAGVTQFPSHSVIEKGQTVTLRCDPISGHDNLYWYRRVMGKEIKFLLHFVKESKQDESGMPNNRFLAERTGGTYSTLKVQPAELEDSGVYFCASSQAGPLTYNEQFFGPGTRLTVL.

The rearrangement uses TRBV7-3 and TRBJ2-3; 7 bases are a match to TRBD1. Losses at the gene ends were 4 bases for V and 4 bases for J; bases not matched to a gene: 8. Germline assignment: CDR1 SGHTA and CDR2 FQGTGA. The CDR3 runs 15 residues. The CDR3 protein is CASSCAGGCADTQYF. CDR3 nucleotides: TGTGCCAGCAGCTGCGCAGGGGGTTGCGCAGATACGCAGTATTTT. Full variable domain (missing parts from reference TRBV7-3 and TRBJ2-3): GAGVSQTPSNKVTEKGKYVELRCDPISGHTALYWYRQSLGQGPEFLIYFQGTGAADDSGLPNDRFFAVRPEGSVSTLKIQRTERGDSAVYLCASSCAGGCADTQYFGPGTRLTVL.

The CDR3 reads CASSRQGAREQYF. The CDR3 DNA is TGTGCCAGCAGTAGGCAGGGGGCACGCGAGCAGTACTTC. The gene calls are TRBV6-5 and TRBJ2-7; TRBD1 aligns across 8 bases. Germline V gene data show CDR1 as MNHEY and CDR2 as SVGAGI. Trimming at V came to 5 bases and at J to 6 bases, leaving 6 bases not matched to a gene. This CDR3 is 13 amino acids long.

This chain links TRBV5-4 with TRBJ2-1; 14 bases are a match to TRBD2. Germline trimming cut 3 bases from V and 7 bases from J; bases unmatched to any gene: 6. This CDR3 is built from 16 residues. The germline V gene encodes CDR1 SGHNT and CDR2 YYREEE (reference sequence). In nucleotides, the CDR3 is TGTGCCAGCAGCTCCGGGACTAGCGGGGGCGGGAATGAGCAGTTCTTC. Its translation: CASSSGTSGGGNEQFF. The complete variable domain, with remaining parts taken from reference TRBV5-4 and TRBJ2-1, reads ETGVTQSPTHLIKTRGQQVTLRCSSQSGHNTVSWYQQALGQGPQFIFQYYREEENGRGNFPPRFSGLQFPNYSSELNVNALELDDSALYLCASSSGTSGGGNEQFFGPGTRLTVL.

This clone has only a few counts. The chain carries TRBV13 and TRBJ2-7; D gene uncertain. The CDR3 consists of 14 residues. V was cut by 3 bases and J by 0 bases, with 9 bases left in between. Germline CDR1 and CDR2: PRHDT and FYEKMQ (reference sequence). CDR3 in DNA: TGTGCCAGCAGCTTTAAAGACAACTCCTACGAGCAGTACTTC. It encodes CASSFKDNSYEQYF.

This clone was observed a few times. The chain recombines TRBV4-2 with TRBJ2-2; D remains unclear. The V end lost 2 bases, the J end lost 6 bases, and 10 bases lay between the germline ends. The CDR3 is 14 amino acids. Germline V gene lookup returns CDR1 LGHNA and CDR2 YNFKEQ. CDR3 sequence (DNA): TGTGCCAGCAGCCAACCCACAACGCCCGGGGAGCTGTTTTTT. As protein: CASSQPTTPGELFF.

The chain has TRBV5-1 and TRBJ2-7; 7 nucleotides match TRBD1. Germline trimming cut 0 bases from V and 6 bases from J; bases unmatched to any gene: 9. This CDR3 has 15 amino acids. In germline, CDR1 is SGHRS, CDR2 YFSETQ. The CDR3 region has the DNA TGCGCCAGCAGCTTGGACCCGACAGGGAGCAGCGAGCAGTACTTC. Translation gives CASSLDPTGSSEQYF.

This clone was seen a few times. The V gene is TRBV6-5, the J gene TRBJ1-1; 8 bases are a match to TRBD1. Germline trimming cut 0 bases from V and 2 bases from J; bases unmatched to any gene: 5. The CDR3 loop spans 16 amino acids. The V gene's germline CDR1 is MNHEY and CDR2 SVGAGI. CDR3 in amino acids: CASSYSKTGANTEAFF. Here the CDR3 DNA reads TGTGCCAGCAGTTACTCGAAGACAGGGGCAAACACTGAAGCTTTCTTT.

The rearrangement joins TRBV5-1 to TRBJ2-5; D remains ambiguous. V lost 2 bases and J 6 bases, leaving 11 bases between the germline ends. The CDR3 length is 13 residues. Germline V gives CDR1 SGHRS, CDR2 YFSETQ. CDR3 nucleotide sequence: TGCGCCAGCAGCTTCGGCAAGGAAAAGACCCAGTACTTC. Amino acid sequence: CASSFGKEKTQYF.

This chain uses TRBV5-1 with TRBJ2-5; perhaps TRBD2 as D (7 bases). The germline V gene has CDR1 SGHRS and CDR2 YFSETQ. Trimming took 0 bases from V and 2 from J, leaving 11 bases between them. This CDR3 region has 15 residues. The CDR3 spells CASSLEGGGQETQYF. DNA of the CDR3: TGCGCCAGCAGCTTGGAGGGGGGGGGTCAAGAGACCCAGTACTTC.

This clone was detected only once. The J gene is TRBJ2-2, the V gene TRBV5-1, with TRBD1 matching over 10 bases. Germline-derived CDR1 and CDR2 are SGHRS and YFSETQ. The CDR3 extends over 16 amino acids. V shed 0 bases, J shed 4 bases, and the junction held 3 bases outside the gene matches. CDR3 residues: CASSLGDRGRTGELFF. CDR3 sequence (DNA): TGCGCCAGCAGCTTGGGGGACAGGGGTCGCACCGGGGAGCTGTTTTTT.

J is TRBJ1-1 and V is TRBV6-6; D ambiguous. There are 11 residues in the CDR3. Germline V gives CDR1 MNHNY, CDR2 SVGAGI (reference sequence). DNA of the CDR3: TGTTCTCTGGGCCTGAACACTGAAGCTTTCTTT. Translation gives CSLGLNTEAFF.